A single sample gave rise to the 11 T cell receptor beta chains below, sequenced in a study of shared clonotypes between healthy human individuals. The table came from immunoSEQ multiplex PCR; TCRdb's copy has only in-frame clones and leaves some out. The table includes more than 2,000,000 clones, over 90% detected once. Source material: naive CD4+ T cells from PBMCs. The subset denotes: CD45RA+ positively selected. These receptors all stem from a man between 18 and 35 years old in good health. Some clones in this sample may be carry-over from other donors' samples.

This clone was seen a single time. The chain employs TRBV28 and TRBJ2-1, with 8 nucleotides matching TRBD1. The germline gives CDR1 MDHEN, CDR2 SYDVKM. V trimming: 8 bases; J trimming: 3 bases; junction bases outside the gene matches: 6. CDR3 size: 14 residues. For the CDR3, the DNA is TGTGCCAGCCGGTCGGACAGGGACTACAATGAGCAGTTCTTC. Its translation: CASRSDRDYNEQFF.

The chain is built from TRBV5-6 and TRBJ2-7; D unresolved. CDR1 is SGHDT and CDR2 is YYEEEE in the germline V gene. V was clipped by 3 bases and J by 5 bases, with 30 bases between them. The CDR3 spans 19 residues. CDR3 DNA sequence: TGTGCCAGCAGCTCCCCGGGTACCCACTCGACTCAACGACTCAACGAGCAGTACTTC. Protein product: CASSSPGTHSTQRLNEQYF.

The V gene is TRBV6-5, the J gene TRBJ1-4; no firm D call. Germline CDR1 is MNHEY and CDR2 is SVGAGI. CDR3 length: 8 amino acids. V gave up 8 bases and J gave up 11 bases, with 3 bases separating them. CDR3 protein: CASGKLFF. Written as DNA, the CDR3 is TGTGCCAGCGGGAAACTGTTTTTT.

CDR3 residues: CASSLDPLVDTQYF. CDR3 sequence (DNA): TGCGCCAGCAGCTTGGACCCGTTGGTAGATACGCAGTATTTT. The chain combines TRBV5-1 with TRBJ2-3; D ambiguous. Trimming cost V 0 bases and J 5 bases, with 10 bases left between them. Germline values: CDR1 SGHRS, CDR2 YFSETQ. The CDR3 runs 14 residues.

The J gene is TRBJ1-2, the V gene TRBV5-4; D perhaps matches TRBD1 (6 bases). Trimming stripped 3 bases from V and 4 bases from J, with 16 bases between. The CDR3 runs 15 residues. CDR1 and CDR2 from the germline V gene are SGHNT and YYREEE (reference sequence). CDR3 DNA sequence: TGTGCCAGCAGCTCTCCGCGGGGGCCCTTCTATGGCTACACCTTC. Amino acid sequence: CASSSPRGPFYGYTF. The whole variable domain, filled in from reference TRBV5-4 and TRBJ1-2, reads ETGVTQSPTHLIKTRGQQVTLRCSSQSGHNTVSWYQQALGQGPQFIFQYYREEENGRGNFPPRFSGLQFPNYSSELNVNALELDDSALYLCASSSPRGPFYGYTFGSGTRLTVV.

J is TRBJ1-2 and V is TRBV28; 8 bases are a match to TRBD1. V gave up 5 bases and J gave up 4 bases; unmatched junction bases: 9. CDR1 is MDHEN and CDR2 is SYDVKM in the germline V gene. This CDR3 region has 15 residues. The CDR3 is CASSLTDRGLYGYTF. As DNA, the CDR3 is TGTGCCAGCAGTCTAACTGACAGGGGACTCTATGGCTACACCTTC.

The CDR3 DNA sequence: TGTGCCAGCAGTAGCTTTTACGAGCAGTACTTC. Its protein is CASSSFYEQYF. This rearrangement joins TRBV2 to TRBJ2-7; D is uncertain. Germline loops: CDR1 SNHLY, CDR2 FYNNEI. The length of the CDR3 is 11 residues. The germline V and J ends were trimmed by 5 bases and 4 bases, with 6 bases remaining between them.

The chain joins TRBV7-8 to TRBJ2-7; TRBD2 matches at 10 bases. The CDR3 sequence is 17 residues long. CDR1 and CDR2 from the germline V gene are SGHVS and FQNEAQ. V gave up 1 base and J gave up 5 bases; unmatched junction bases: 11. In DNA form, the CDR3 reads TGTGCCAGCAGCTTAGTAATCCTAGCGGGAGACCCCCACGAGCAGTACTTC. This codes for CASSLVILAGDPHEQYF.

The sample holds a few counts of this clone. The CDR3 loop reads CSVDRTGSTEAFF. The CDR3 bases are TGCAGCGTTGACAGAACAGGGTCCACTGAAGCTTTCTTT. V and J are TRBV29-1 and TRBJ1-1; weak D call: TRBD1 (6 bases). In germline, CDR1 is SQVTM, CDR2 ANQGSEA. The CDR3 has 13 amino acids. V was clipped by 3 bases and J by 4 bases, with 12 bases between them.

The chain employs TRBV28 and TRBJ2-5, with D tentatively TRBD1 (6 bases). CDR3 length: 13 amino acids. Trimming stripped 5 bases from V and 5 bases from J, with 12 bases between. Germline CDR1 reads MDHEN; CDR2 reads SYDVKM. CDR3 region: CASSPGQFETQYF. Here the CDR3 DNA reads TGTGCCAGCAGTCCAGGACAGTTTGAGACCCAGTACTTC.

The V call is TRBV7-8, the J call TRBJ1-2, with 7 bases matching TRBD1. There are 16 residues in the CDR3. Germline CDR1 SGHVS, CDR2 FQNEAQ. J lost 8 bases, V lost 5 bases, and 17 bases had no gene match. The CDR3 loop reads CASSPGYGEGARGYTF. The CDR3 nucleotides read TGTGCCAGCAGCCCTGGTTATGGGGAGGGGGCGCGGGGCTACACCTTC.